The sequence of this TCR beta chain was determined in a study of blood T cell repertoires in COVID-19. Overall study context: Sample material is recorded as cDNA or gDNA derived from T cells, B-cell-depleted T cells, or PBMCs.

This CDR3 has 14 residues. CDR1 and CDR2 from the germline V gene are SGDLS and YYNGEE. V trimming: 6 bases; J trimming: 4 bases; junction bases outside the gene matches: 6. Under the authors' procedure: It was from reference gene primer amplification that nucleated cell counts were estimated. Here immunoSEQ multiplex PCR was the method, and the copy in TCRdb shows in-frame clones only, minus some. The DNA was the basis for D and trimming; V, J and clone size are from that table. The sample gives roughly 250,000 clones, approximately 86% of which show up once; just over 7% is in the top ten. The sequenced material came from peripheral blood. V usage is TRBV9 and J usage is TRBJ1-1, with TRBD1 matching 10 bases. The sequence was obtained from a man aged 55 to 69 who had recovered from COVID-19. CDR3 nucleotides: TGTGCCAGCACGGGACAGGGGAGAGCCACTGAAGCTTTCTTT. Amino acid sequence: CASTGQGRATEAFF.